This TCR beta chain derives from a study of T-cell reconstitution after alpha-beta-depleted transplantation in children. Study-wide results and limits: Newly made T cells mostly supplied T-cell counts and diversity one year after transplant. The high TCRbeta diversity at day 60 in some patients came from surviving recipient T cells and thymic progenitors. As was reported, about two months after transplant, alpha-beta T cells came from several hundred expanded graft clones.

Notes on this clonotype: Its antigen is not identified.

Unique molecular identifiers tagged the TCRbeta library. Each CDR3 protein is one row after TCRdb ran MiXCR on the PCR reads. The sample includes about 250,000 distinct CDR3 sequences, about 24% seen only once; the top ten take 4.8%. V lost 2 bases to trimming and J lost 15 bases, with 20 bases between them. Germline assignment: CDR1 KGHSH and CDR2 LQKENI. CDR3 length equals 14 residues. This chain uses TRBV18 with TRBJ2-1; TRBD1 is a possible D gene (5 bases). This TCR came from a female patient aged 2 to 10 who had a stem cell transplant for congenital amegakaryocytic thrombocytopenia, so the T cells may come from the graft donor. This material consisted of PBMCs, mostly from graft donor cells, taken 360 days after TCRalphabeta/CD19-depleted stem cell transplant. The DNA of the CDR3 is TGTGCCAGCTCACCAGACAAAAGGGGAACCGGACGGTTCTTC. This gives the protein CASSPDKRGTGRFF.